This TCR beta chain comes out of a study of OX40 agonist ivuxolimab in advanced cancers. Sequencing used immunoSEQ multiplex PCR; TCRdb keeps in-frame clones, though not all of them. The data contain about 32,000 clones, more than 80% of them singletons. Germline V gene sequence: CDR1 MNHEY, CDR2 SVGAGI. The CDR3 sequence is 14 residues long. The ends were cut back, 0 bases at V and 8 bases at J, with 11 bases in the middle. The TCR sequence derives from an adult with an advanced solid tumor such as melanoma, head and neck, liver or kidney cancer. This material consisted of CD4+ or CD8+ T cells sorted from blood, taken in a trial of the OX40 agonist ivuxolimab. This sequence joins TRBV6-5 and TRBJ2-1, with D perhaps matching TRBD1 or TRBD2 (6 bases each). The CDR3 is CASSYSPGADEQFF. The CDR3 region has the DNA TGTGCCAGCAGTTACTCGCCGGGGGCGGATGAGCAGTTCTTC.